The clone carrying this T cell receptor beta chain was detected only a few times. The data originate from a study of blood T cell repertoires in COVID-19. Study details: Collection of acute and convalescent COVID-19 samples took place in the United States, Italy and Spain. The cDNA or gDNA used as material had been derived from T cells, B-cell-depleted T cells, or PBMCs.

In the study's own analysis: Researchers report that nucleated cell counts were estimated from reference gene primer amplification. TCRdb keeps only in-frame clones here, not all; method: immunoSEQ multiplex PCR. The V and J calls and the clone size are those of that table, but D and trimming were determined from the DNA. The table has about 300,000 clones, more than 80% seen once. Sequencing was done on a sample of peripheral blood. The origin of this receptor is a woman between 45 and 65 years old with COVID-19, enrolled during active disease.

The CDR3 sequence: CASSFSGFNEQYF. Written as DNA, the CDR3 is TGTGCCAGCAGCTTTTCGGGGTTTAACGAGCAGTACTTC. This chain links TRBV11-2 with TRBJ2-7; perhaps TRBD2 as D (5 bases). This CDR3 is 13 amino acids long. V was cut by 3 bases and J by 5 bases, with 11 bases left in between. Germline V gene lookup returns CDR1 SGHAT and CDR2 FQNNGV.